This TCR beta chain was captured by sequencing in a study of cytomegalovirus exposure and HLA in healthy donors. About the study: Genotyping of some 390 donors showed that around 86% belonged to the Caucasian-associated ancestry cluster.

Study-wide results and limits: The CMV antigen specificity of a few CMV-associated chains was confirmed through in vitro analysis. The study flagged roughly 150 TCR beta chains as cytomegalovirus-associated.

The V segment lost 2 bases and the J segment 3 bases; nucleotides outside the gene matches: 1. CDR1 and CDR2 (germline): SNHLY, FYNNEI. The CDR3 has 15 amino acids. Vbeta (60) and Jbeta (13) primers were used in the PCR. The protocol was immunoSEQ multiplex PCR, while the TCRdb copy is restricted to in-frame clones and leaves out a portion. The data show about 180,000 clones, with 84% seen just once and around 0.37% held by the top ten. The donors were healthy bone marrow donors. In the case of this clone: Antigen specificity is unknown.

The sequenced material came from PBMCs. The chain carries TRBV2 and TRBJ2-1, with 10 positions matching TRBD2. This TCR was sampled from a boy between 2 and 10 years old in good health and CMV-seronegative. DNA for the CDR3: TGTGCCAGCAGTGAATCTAGCGGGGGCTACAATGAGCAGTTCTTC. Translating it yields CASSESSGGYNEQFF.